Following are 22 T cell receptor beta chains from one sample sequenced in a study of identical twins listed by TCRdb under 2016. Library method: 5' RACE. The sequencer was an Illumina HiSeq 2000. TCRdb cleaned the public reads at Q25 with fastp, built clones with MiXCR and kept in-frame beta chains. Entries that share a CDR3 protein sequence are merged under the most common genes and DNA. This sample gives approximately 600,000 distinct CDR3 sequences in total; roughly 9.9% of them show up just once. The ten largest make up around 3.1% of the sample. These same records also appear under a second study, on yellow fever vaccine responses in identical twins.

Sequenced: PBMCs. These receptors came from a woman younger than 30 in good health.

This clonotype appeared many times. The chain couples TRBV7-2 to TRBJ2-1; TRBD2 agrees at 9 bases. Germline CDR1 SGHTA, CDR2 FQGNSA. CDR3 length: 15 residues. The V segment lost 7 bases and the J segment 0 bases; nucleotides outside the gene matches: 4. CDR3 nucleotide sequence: TGTGCCAGCAAACTAGCGGGTAGCTCCTACAATGAGCAGTTCTTC. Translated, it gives CASKLAGSSYNEQFF.

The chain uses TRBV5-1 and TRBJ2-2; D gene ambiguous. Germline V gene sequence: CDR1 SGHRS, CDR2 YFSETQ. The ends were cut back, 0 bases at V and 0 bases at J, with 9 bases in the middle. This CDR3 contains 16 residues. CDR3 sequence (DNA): TGCGCCAGCAGCTTGGGGGCAGCTACGAACACCGGGGAGCTGTTTTTT. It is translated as CASSLGAATNTGELFF.

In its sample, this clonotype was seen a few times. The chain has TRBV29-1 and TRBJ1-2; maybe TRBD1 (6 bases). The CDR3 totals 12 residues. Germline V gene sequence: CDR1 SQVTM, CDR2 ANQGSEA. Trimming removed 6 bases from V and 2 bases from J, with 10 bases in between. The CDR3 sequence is CSVGGQNYGYTF. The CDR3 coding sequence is TGCAGCGTCGGGGGACAAAACTATGGCTACACCTTC.

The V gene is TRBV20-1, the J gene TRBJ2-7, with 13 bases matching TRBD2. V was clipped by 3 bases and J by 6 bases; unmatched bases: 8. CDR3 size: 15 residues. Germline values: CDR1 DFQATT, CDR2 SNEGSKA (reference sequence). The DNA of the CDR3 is TGCAGTGCTAGTTGGACTAGCGGGAGACTATCCGAGCAGTACTTC. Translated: CSASWTSGRLSEQYF.

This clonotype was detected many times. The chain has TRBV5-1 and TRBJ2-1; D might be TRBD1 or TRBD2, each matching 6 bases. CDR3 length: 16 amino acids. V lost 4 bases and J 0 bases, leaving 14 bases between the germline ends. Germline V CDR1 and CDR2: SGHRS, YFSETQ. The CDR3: CASSHARGGSYNEQFF. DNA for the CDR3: TGCGCCAGCAGCCACGCCAGGGGAGGCTCCTACAATGAGCAGTTCTTC.

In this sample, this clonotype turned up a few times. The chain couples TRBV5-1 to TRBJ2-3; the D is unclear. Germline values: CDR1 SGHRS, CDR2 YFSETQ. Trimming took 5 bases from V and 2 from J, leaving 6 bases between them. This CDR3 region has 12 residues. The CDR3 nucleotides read TGCGCCAGCAGAGGGTTCACAGATACGCAGTATTTT. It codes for CASRGFTDTQYF.

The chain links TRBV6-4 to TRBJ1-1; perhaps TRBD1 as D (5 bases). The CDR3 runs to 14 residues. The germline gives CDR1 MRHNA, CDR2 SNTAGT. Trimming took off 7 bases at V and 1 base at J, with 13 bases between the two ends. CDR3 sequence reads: CASTRGPGNTEAFF. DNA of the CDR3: TGTGCCAGCACCCGGGGACCGGGGAACACTGAAGCTTTCTTT.

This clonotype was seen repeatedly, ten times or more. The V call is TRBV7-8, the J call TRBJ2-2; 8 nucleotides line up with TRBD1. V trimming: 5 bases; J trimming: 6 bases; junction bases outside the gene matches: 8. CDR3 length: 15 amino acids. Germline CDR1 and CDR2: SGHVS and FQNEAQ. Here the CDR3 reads CASSPGGGYSGELFF. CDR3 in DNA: TGTGCCAGCAGCCCAGGGGGCGGATATTCCGGGGAGCTGTTTTTT.

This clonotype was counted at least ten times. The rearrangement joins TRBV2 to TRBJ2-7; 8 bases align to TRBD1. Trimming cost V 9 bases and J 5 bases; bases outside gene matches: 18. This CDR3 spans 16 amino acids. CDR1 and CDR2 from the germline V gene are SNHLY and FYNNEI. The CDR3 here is CARPKTADRVGHEQYF. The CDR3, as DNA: TGTGCCAGACCGAAGACCGCGGACAGGGTAGGACACGAGCAGTACTTC.

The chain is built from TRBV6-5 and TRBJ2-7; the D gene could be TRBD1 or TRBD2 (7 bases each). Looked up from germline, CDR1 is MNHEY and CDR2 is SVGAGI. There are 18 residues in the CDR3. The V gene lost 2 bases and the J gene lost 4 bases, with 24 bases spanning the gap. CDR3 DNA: TGTGCCAGCAGTTACGCAGGGGGGGTGGCGGGATGGGGGTACGAGCAGTACTTC. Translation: CASSYAGGVAGWGYEQYF.

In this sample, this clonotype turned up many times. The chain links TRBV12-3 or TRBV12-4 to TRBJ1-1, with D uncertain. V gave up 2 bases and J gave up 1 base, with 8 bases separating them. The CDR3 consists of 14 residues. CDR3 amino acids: CASSLIASNTEAFF. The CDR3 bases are TGTGCCAGCAGTTTAATAGCGTCGAACACTGAAGCTTTCTTT.

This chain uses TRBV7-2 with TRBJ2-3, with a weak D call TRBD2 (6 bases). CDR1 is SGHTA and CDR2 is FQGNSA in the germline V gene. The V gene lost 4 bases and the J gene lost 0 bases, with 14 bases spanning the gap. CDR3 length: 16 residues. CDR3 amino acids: CASSYSGELSTDTQYF. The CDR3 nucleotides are TGTGCCAGCAGCTATTCGGGGGAGTTGAGCACAGATACGCAGTATTTT.

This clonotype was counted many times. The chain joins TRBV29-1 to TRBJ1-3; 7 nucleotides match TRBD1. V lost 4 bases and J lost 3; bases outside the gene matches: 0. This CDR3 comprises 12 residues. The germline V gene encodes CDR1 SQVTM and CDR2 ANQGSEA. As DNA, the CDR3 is TGCAGCGTTGGACAGGGTGGAAACACCATATATTTT. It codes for CSVGQGGNTIYF.

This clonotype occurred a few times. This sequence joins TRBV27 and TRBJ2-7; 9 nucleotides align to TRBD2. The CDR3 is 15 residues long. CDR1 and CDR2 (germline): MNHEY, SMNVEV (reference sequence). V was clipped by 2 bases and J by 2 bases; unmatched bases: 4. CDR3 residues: CASSLVLAGTYEQYF. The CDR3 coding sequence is TGTGCCAGCAGTTTAGTCCTAGCGGGGACCTACGAGCAGTACTTC.

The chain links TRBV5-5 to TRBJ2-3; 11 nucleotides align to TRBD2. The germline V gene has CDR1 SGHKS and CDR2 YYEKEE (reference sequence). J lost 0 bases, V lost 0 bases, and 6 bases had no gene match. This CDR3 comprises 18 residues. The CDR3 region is CASSLVRTSGSSTDTQYF. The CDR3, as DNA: TGTGCCAGCAGCTTGGTCAGGACTAGCGGGTCTAGCACAGATACGCAGTATTTT.

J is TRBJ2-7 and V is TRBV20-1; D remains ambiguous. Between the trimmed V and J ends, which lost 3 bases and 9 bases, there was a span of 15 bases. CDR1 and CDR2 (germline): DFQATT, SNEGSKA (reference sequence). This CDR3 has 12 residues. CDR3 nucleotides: TGCAGTGCTAGCGGTGGTTTCGACGGGCAGTACTTC. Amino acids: CSASGGFDGQYF.

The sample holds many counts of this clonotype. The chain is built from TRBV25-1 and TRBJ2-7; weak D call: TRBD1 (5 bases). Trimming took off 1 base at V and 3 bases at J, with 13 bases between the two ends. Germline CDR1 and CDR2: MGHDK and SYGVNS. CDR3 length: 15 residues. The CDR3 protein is CASSESVGQGYEQYF. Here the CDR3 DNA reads TGTGCCAGCAGTGAATCAGTCGGGCAGGGCTACGAGCAGTACTTC.

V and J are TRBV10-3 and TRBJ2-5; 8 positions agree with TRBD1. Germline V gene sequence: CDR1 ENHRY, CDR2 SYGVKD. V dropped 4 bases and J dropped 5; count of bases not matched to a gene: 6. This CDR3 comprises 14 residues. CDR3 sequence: CAISVDRGVETQYF. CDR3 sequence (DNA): TGTGCCATCAGTGTTGACAGGGGAGTGGAGACCCAGTACTTC.

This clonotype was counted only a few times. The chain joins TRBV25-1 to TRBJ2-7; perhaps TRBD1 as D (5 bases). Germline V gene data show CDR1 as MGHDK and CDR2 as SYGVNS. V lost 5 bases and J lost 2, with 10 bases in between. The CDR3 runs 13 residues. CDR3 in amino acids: CASSRTFTYEQYF. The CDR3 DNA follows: TGTGCCAGCAGTCGGACATTCACCTACGAGCAGTACTTC.

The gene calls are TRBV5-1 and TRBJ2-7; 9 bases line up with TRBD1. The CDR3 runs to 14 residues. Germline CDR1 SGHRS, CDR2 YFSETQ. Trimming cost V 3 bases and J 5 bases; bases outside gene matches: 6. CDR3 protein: CASSWTGDWNEQYF. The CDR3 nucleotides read TGCGCCAGCAGCTGGACAGGGGATTGGAACGAGCAGTACTTC.

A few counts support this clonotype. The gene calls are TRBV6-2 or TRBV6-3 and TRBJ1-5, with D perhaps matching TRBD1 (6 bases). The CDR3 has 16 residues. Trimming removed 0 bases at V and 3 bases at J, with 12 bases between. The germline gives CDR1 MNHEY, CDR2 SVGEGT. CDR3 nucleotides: TGTGCCAGCAGTTACTCGGGACAAAGCGCCAATCAGCCCCAGCATTTT. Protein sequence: CASSYSGQSANQPQHF.

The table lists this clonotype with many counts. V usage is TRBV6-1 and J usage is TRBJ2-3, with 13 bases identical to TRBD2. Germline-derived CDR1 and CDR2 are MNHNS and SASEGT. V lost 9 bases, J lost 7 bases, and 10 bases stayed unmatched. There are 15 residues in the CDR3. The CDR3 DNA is TGTGCCAGTTTCTCAGGACTAGCGGGGGATCATACGCAGTATTTT. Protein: CASFSGLAGDHTQYF.